The 22 T cell receptor beta chains in this list originate from one sample, sequenced in a study of blood T cell repertoires in COVID-19. Data came from immunoSEQ multiplex PCR; TCRdb stores just in-frame clones and leaves some out. The sample yields around 190,000 clones, 83% seen once. Sequenced material: peripheral blood. Source of these receptors: a woman in her 70s with COVID-19, enrolled during active disease.

In DNA form, the CDR3 reads TGTGCCAGCTCAGGGGGACAGGGGGATCAGCCCCAGCATTTT. It is translated as CASSGGQGDQPQHF. The rearrangement uses TRBV18 and TRBJ1-5, with TRBD1 matching 11 bases. The germline V gene encodes CDR1 KGHSH and CDR2 LQKENI. V shed 5 bases and J 5 bases; nucleotides not matched to a gene: 2. This CDR3 contains 14 residues.

This clone appeared once. The chain carries TRBV28 and TRBJ2-1, with D possibly TRBD1 on 5 matching bases. CDR1 and CDR2 from the germline V gene are MDHEN and SYDVKM. The CDR3 consists of 15 residues. Trimming stripped 6 bases from V and 3 bases from J, with 15 bases between. The CDR3 loop reads CASRPRTQVYNEQFF. CDR3 nucleotide sequence: TGTGCCAGCAGGCCCAGGACACAGGTCTACAATGAGCAGTTCTTC. The complete variable domain, with remaining parts taken from reference TRBV28 and TRBJ2-1, reads DVKVTQSSRYLVKRTGEKVFLECVQDMDHENMFWYRQDPGLGLRLIYFSYDVKMKEKGDIPEGYSVSREKKERFSLILESASTNQTSMYLCASRPRTQVYNEQFFGPGTRLTVL.

Only one count was recorded for this clone. This chain links TRBV7-2 with TRBJ2-3; 9 bases agree with TRBD2. This CDR3 is built from 18 residues. Germline values: CDR1 SGHTA, CDR2 FQGNSA. V shed 4 bases, J shed 6 bases, and the junction held 17 bases outside the gene matches. As DNA, the CDR3 is TGTGCCAGCAGCTCCCCGAGGGGTAGCGGGAGCTCCGGGGATACGCAGTATTTT. Its translation is CASSSPRGSGSSGDTQYF.

This clone was recorded a few times. CDR3 loop: CASSLTEGSGYF. In DNA, the CDR3 is TGTGCCAGCTCACTTACGGAGGGATCGGGGTATTTT. V usage is TRBV18 and J usage is TRBJ2-3, with TRBD2 as a possible D gene (6 bases). Germline V gives CDR1 KGHSH, CDR2 LQKENI. V shed 4 bases and J shed 14 bases, with 16 bases lying between them. The CDR3 is 12 residues long.

The chain links TRBV28 to TRBJ2-2; no firm D call. CDR3 size: 14 residues. V was shortened by 2 bases and J by 7 bases, with 11 bases between the two germline ends. From germline, CDR1 is MDHEN and CDR2 SYDVKM. The CDR3 sequence is CASSLIRSIGELFF. The CDR3 nucleotides read TGTGCCAGCAGTTTAATTCGGTCCATCGGGGAGCTGTTTTTT.

The chain joins TRBV29-1 to TRBJ2-5; 8 bases agree with TRBD1. The junction had 3 bases not matched to a gene; V was cut back by 7 bases and J by 5 bases. The CDR3 sequence is 11 residues long. Germline V gene data show CDR1 as SQVTM and CDR2 as ANQGSEA. This chain's CDR3 is CSATGGETQYF. The DNA for the CDR3 is TGCAGCGCCACAGGGGGGGAGACCCAGTACTTC.

The V call is TRBV12-3 or TRBV12-4, the J call TRBJ1-5; the D gene is possibly TRBD1 (5 bases). The CDR3 runs to 13 residues. The V gene lost 5 bases and the J gene lost 4 bases, with 9 bases spanning the gap. Here the CDR3 reads CASSDRVNQPQHF. The CDR3 DNA reads TGTGCCAGCAGTGACAGAGTAAATCAGCCCCAGCATTTT.

The genes are TRBV9 and TRBJ2-7; TRBD2 matches 8 bases. The germline gives CDR1 SGDLS, CDR2 YYNGEE. V trimming: 5 bases; J trimming: 5 bases; junction bases outside the gene matches: 15. The CDR3 is 16 amino acids. CDR3 nucleotides: TGTGCCAGCAGTGCCCTCGGAGCGGGAGCAGTAGACGAGCAGTACTTC. It encodes CASSALGAGAVDEQYF. The full variable domain, with the rest looked up from reference TRBV9 and TRBJ2-7, is DSGVTQTPKHLITATGQRVTLRCSPRSGDLSVYWYQQSLDQGLQFLIQYYNGEERAKGNILERFSAQQFPDLHSELNLSSLELGDSALYFCASSALGAGAVDEQYFGPGTRLTVT.

The V and J genes are TRBV5-1 and TRBJ2-3, with unresolved D. Germline CDR1 reads SGHRS; CDR2 reads YFSETQ. Trimming stripped 0 bases from V and 0 bases from J, with 11 bases between. This CDR3 contains 16 residues. Written as DNA, the CDR3 is TGCGCCAGCAGCTTGGACTACTATGCTAGCACAGATACGCAGTATTTT. It yields the protein CASSLDYYASTDTQYF.

V gene TRBV5-1 combines with J gene TRBJ2-1; tentatively, D is TRBD1 (5 bases). From germline, CDR1 is SGHRS and CDR2 YFSETQ. The CDR3 spans 15 residues. V shed 0 bases and J shed 2 bases, with 9 bases lying between them. In DNA, the CDR3 is TGCGCCAGCAGCTTGGTAAGGGGCACCTACAATGAGCAGTTCTTC. Translated: CASSLVRGTYNEQFF.

This chain uses TRBV11-2 with TRBJ2-1, with 11 bases lining up with TRBD2. CDR1 and CDR2 from the germline V gene are SGHAT and FQNNGV. V lost 4 bases and J lost 10; bases outside the gene matches: 12. The length of the CDR3 is 16 residues. The CDR3: CASSSAGTSGRREQFF. Written as DNA, the CDR3 is TGTGCCAGCAGCTCGGCCGGGACTAGCGGCCGTCGGGAGCAGTTCTTC.

The chain joins TRBV25-1 to TRBJ1-4; 8 bases align to TRBD1. The CDR3 has 18 residues. CDR1 is MGHDK and CDR2 is SYGVNS in the germline V gene. Germline trimming cut 8 bases from V and 6 bases from J; bases unmatched to any gene: 20. CDR3: CASSSQPDRAQKDEKLFF. CDR3 DNA: TGTGCCAGCTCCTCCCAACCGGACAGGGCGCAGAAGGATGAAAAACTGTTTTTT.

The chain recombines TRBV27 with TRBJ1-6; 8 nucleotides line up with TRBD1. CDR3 length: 16 residues. CDR1 is MNHEY, CDR2 SMNVEV, per germline (reference sequence). Germline trimming cut 5 bases from V and 2 bases from J; bases unmatched to any gene: 5. CDR3: CASSTRDRPYNSPLHF. CDR3 in DNA: TGTGCCAGCAGTACTCGGGACAGGCCCTATAATTCACCCCTCCACTTT.

The rearrangement joins TRBV19 to TRBJ2-1, with TRBD2 identical over 12 bases. Germline V lookup: CDR1 LNHDA, CDR2 SQIVND (reference sequence). The ends lost 5 bases at V and 4 bases at J; junction bases unmatched: 6. The CDR3 covers 16 residues. The CDR3 DNA reads as TGTGCCAGTAGTCCTCTAGCGGGAGGGCCTTACAATGAGCAGTTCTTC. Protein product: CASSPLAGGPYNEQFF.

J is TRBJ1-1 and V is TRBV7-3; 8 bases fit TRBD1. CDR3 length: 19 residues. The germline gives CDR1 SGHTA, CDR2 FQGTGA. V dropped 1 base and J dropped 5; count of bases not matched to a gene: 18. The CDR3 DNA sequence: TGTGCCAGCAGCTTAATCGGACCTGGCACAGGGGGTATCGGAACTGAAGCTTTCTTT. Translated: CASSLIGPGTGGIGTEAFF.

This rearrangement joins TRBV3-1 (or the pseudogene TRBV3-2) to TRBJ2-1, with TRBD2 matching 7 bases. The CDR3 sequence is 15 residues long. The V and J ends lost 6 bases and 4 bases, in that order; junction bases with no gene match: 9. Germline V lookup: CDR1 LGHDT, CDR2 YNNKEL (reference sequence). CDR3 nucleotides: TGTGCCAGCAGGTTCTTAGCGGGTGCTTACAATGAGCAGTTCTTC. Translating gives CASRFLAGAYNEQFF.

This clone was observed a handful of times. This chain uses TRBV6-4 with TRBJ2-2, with D perhaps TRBD1 (6 bases). This CDR3 is 14 amino acids long. V lost 4 bases and J lost 5, with 11 bases in between. Germline V CDR1 and CDR2: MRHNA, SNTAGT. This CDR3 reads CASSVERGTGELFF. CDR3 DNA sequence: TGTGCCAGCAGTGTGGAGAGGGGGACCGGGGAGCTGTTTTTT.

The V gene is TRBV2, the J gene TRBJ2-5, with D maybe TRBD1 (6 bases). Germline V gene lookup returns CDR1 SNHLY and CDR2 FYNNEI. The V end lost 8 bases, the J end lost 1 base, and 17 bases lay between the germline ends. The CDR3 is 15 amino acids. CDR3 loop: CASPRGSRTQETQYF. The CDR3 region has the DNA TGTGCCAGCCCAAGGGGGTCAAGGACCCAAGAGACCCAGTACTTC.

In this sample, this clone turned up once. The chain joins TRBV28 to TRBJ2-7, with no clear D. The V end was cut by 7 bases, the J end by 6 bases, with 16 bases between. The CDR3 contains 13 residues. Germline loops: CDR1 MDHEN, CDR2 SYDVKM. CDR3 nucleotides: TGTGCCAGCAAGAGAAGCGCCCTTAGCGAGCAGTACTTC. Translated: CASKRSALSEQYF.

V gene TRBV30 combines with J gene TRBJ1-1; D is possibly TRBD1 (5 bases). V lost 3 bases and J lost 1, with 15 bases in between. The CDR3 extends over 15 amino acids. The germline V gene encodes CDR1 GTSNPN and CDR2 SVGIG (reference sequence). CDR3 protein: CAWSPQGQKNTEAFF. The CDR3 DNA is TGTGCCTGGAGCCCCCAGGGTCAGAAGAACACTGAAGCTTTCTTT.

V usage is TRBV4-1 and J usage is TRBJ1-5, with TRBD1 as a possible D gene (5 bases). This CDR3 comprises 19 residues. Germline values: CDR1 MGHRA, CDR2 YSYEKL. The ends were cut back, 0 bases at V and 3 bases at J, with 21 bases in the middle. CDR3 region: CASSQEPPSPQGHNQPQHF. CDR3 sequence (DNA): TGCGCCAGCAGCCAAGAACCTCCAAGCCCCCAGGGCCACAATCAGCCCCAGCATTTT.

V gene TRBV5-1 combines with J gene TRBJ2-5; TRBD2 is a possible D gene (6 bases). With 3 bases removed from V and 10 bases from J, the gap between germline ends came to 28 bases. The germline gives CDR1 SGHRS, CDR2 YFSETQ. This CDR3 region has 17 residues. As DNA, the CDR3 is TGCGCCAGCAGCTCGGAGGGGCCTCGCAGGACTCTTCGGGACCAGTACTTC. It specifies CASSSEGPRRTLRDQYF.